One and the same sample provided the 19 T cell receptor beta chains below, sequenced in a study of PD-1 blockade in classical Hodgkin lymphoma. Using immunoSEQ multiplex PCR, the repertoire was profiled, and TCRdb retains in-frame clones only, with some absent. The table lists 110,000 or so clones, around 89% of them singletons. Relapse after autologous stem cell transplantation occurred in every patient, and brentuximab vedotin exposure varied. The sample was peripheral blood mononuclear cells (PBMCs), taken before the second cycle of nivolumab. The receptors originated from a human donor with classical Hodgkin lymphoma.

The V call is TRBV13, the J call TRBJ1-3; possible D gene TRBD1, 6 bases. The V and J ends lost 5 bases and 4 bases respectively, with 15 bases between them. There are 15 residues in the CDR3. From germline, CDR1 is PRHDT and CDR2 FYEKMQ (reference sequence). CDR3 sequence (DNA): TGTGCCAGCAGCCCCACGGGGGGCGCAGGAAACACCATATATTTT. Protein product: CASSPTGGAGNTIYF. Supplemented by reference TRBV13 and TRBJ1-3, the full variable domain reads AAGVIQSPRHLIKEKRETATLKCYPIPRHDTVYWYQQGPGQDPQFLISFYEKMQSDKGSIPDRFSAQQFSDYHSELNMSSLELGDSALYFCASSPTGGAGNTIYFGEGSWLTVV.

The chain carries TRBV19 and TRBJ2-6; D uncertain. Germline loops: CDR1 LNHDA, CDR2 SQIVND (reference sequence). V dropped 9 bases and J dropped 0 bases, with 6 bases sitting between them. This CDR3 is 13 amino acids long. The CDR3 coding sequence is TGTGCCAGCCGACTCTCTGGGGCCAACGTCCTGACTTTC. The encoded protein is CASRLSGANVLTF.

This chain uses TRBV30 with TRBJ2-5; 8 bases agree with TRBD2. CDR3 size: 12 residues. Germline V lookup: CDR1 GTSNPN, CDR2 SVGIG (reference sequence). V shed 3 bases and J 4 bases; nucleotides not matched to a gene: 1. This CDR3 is CAWSLAGETQYF. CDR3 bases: TGTGCCTGGAGCCTAGCGGGAGAGACCCAGTACTTC.

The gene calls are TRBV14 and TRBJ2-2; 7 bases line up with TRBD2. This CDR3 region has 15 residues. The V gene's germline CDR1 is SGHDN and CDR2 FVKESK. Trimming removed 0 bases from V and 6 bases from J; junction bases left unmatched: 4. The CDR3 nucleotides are TGTGCCAGCAGCCAAGATAACGCGGGGGCCGGGGAGCTGTTTTTT. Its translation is CASSQDNAGAGELFF.

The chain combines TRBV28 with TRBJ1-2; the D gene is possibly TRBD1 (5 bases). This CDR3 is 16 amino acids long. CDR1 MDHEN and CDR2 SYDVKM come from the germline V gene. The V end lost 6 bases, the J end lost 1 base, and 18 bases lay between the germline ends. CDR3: CASSLSPGTDNYGYTF. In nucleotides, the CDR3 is TGTGCCAGCAGCCTCTCCCCCGGGACGGATAACTATGGCTACACCTTC.

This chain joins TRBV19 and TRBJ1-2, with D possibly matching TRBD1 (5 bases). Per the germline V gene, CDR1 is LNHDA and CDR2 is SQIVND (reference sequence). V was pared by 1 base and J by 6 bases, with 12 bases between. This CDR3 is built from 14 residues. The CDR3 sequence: CASSIVKGLHGYTF. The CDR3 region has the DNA TGTGCCAGTAGTATAGTGAAGGGACTCCATGGCTACACCTTC.

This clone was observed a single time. This CDR3 is CASSPPGGDRGREQYF. For the CDR3, the DNA is TGTGCCAGCAGCCCCCCAGGGGGGGACAGGGGTCGCGAGCAGTACTTC. V gene TRBV9 combines with J gene TRBJ2-7; 10 nucleotides match TRBD1. CDR1 SGDLS and CDR2 YYNGEE come from the germline V gene. Trimming took 4 bases from V and 6 from J; bases not matched to a gene: 13. The CDR3 sequence is 16 residues long. Using reference TRBV9 and TRBJ2-7 for the parts outside the CDR3, the full variable domain is DSGVTQTPKHLITATGQRVTLRCSPRSGDLSVYWYQQSLDQGLQFLIQYYNGEERAKGNILERFSAQQFPDLHSELNLSSLELGDSALYFCASSPPGGDRGREQYFGPGTRLTVT.

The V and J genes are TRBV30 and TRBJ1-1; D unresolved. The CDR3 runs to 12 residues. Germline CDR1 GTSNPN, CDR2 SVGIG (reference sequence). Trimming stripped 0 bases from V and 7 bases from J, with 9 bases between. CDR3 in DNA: TGTGCCTGGAGTGTAAATGAGGGTGAAGCTTTCTTT. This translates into CAWSVNEGEAFF. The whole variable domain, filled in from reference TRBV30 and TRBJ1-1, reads SQTIHQWPATLVQPVGSPLSLECTVEGTSNPNLYWYRQAAGRGLQLLFYSVGIGQISSEVPQNLSASRPQDRQFILSSKKLLLSDSGFYLCAWSVNEGEAFFGQGTRLTVV.

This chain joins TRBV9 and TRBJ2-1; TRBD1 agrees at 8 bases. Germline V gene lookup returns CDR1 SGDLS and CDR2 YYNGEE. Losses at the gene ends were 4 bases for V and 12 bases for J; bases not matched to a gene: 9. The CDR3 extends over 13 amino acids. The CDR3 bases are TGTGCCAGCAGCAGACAAGACAGGGGTGGGCAGTTCTTC. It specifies CASSRQDRGGQFF.

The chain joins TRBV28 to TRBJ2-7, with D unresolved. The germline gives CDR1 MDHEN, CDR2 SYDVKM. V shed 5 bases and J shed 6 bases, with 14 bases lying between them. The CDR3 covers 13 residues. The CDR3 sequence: CASSPGRASEQYF. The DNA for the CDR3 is TGTGCCAGCAGTCCCGGACGCGCGTCCGAGCAGTACTTC. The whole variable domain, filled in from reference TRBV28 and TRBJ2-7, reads DVKVTQSSRYLVKRTGEKVFLECVQDMDHENMFWYRQDPGLGLRLIYFSYDVKMKEKGDIPEGYSVSREKKERFSLILESASTNQTSMYLCASSPGRASEQYFGPGTRLTVT.

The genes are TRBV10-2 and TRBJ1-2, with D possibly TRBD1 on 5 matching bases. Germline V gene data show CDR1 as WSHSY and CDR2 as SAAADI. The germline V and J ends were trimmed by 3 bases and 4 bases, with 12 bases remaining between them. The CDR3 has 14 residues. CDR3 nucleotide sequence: TGCGCCAGCAGTGACGGGGGACTGGTCTATGGCTACACCTTC. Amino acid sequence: CASSDGGLVYGYTF.

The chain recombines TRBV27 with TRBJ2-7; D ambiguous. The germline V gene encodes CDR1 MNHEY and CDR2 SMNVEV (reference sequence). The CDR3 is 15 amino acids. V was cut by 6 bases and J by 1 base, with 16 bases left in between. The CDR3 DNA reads TGTGCCAGCAGCAATGGAGTAAGTGCGTCCTACGAGCAGTACTTC. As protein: CASSNGVSASYEQYF.

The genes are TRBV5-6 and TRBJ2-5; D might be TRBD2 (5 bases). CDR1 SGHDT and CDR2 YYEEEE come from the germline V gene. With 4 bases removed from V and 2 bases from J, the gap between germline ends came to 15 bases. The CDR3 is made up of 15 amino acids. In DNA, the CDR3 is TGTGCCAGCAGCAGCCGAGGGCACGAGCAAGAGACCCAGTACTTC. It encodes CASSSRGHEQETQYF.

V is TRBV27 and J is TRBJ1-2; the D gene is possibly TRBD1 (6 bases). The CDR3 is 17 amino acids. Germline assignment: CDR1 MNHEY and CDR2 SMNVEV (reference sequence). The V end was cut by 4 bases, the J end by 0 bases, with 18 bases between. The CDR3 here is CASSSTGGGRANYGYTF. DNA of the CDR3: TGTGCCAGCAGTTCGACGGGGGGGGGCCGAGCTAACTATGGCTACACCTTC.

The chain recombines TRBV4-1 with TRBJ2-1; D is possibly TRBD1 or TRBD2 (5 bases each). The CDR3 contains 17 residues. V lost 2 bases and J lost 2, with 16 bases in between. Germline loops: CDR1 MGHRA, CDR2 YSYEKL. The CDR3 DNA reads TGCGCCAGCAGCCAATTACAGGCGAGGGGAGCCTACAATGAGCAGTTCTTC. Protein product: CASSQLQARGAYNEQFF.

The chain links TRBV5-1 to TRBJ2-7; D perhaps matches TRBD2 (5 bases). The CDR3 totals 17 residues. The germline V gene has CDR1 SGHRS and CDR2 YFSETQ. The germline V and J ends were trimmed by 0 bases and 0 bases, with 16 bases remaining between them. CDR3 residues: CASSLGRGSLSSYEQYF. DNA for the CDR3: TGCGCCAGCAGCTTGGGTCGCGGGTCCTTGAGCTCCTACGAGCAGTACTTC.

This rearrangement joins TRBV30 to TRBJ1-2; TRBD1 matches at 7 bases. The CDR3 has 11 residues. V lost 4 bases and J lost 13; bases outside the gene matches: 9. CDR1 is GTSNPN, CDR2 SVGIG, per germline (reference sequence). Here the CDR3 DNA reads TGTGCCTGGACCAGGGGGATAATTGGCACCTTC. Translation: CAWTRGIIGTF.

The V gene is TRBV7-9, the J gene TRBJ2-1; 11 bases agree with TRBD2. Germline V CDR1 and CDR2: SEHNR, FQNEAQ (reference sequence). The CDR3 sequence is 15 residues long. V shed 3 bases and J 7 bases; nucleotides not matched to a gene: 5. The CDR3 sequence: CASSLASGRWNEQFF. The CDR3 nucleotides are TGTGCCAGCAGCTTGGCTAGCGGGAGGTGGAATGAGCAGTTCTTC.

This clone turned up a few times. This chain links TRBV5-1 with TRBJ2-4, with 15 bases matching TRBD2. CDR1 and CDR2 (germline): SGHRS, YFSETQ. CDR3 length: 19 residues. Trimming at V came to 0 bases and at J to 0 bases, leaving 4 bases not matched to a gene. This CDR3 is CASSLAGLAGGLAKNIQYF. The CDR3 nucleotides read TGCGCCAGCAGCTTGGCGGGACTAGCGGGAGGTCTAGCCAAAAACATTCAGTACTTC.